The 2 T cell receptor beta chains in this list originate from one sample, sequenced in a study of early T cells in non-severe SARS-CoV-2 infection. TCRdb re-called the 5' RACE reads with MiXCR, one entry per CDR3 protein. Among about 92,000 distinct CDR3 sequences listed, roughly 15% were seen once. The sequencing sample was made of whole blood. These receptors originate from an adult who was a healthcare worker with PCR-confirmed SARS-CoV-2 infection or an uninfected control (not recorded which).

This clonotype was observed a few times. The chain employs TRBV29-1 and TRBJ2-3; 11 bases are shared with TRBD2. This CDR3 has 15 amino acids. The junction had 7 bases not matched to a gene; V was cut back by 6 bases and J by 2 bases. Looked up from germline, CDR1 is SQVTM and CDR2 is ANQGSEA. The CDR3 coding sequence is TGCAGCGTCTCCCGGACTAGCGGGCTCACAGATACGCAGTATTTT. Translation gives CSVSRTSGLTDTQYF.

Only a few counts were recorded for this clonotype. The rearrangement uses TRBV2 and TRBJ1-1, with a possible D match to TRBD1 (6 bases). This CDR3 contains 15 residues. Germline CDR1 and CDR2: SNHLY and FYNNEI. Between the trimmed V and J ends, which lost 1 base and 5 bases, there was a span of 14 bases. CDR3 protein: CASSEVRGGNTEAFF. In DNA form, the CDR3 reads TGTGCCAGCAGTGAAGTAAGGGGGGGAAATACTGAAGCTTTCTTT.